This TCR beta chain was documented in a study of blood T cell repertoires in COVID-19. Study-wide context: Collection of acute and convalescent COVID-19 samples took place in the United States, Italy and Spain. PBMCs, B-cell-depleted T cells, or T cells were the source of the cDNA or gDNA that made up the material.

The V gene's germline CDR1 is SNHLY and CDR2 FYNNEI. The CDR3 length is 17 residues. J gave up 1 base and V 2 bases, and 8 bases lay outside the gene matches. Sequencing used immunoSEQ multiplex PCR; TCRdb keeps in-frame clones, though not all of them. Among hundreds of thousands of clones listed, approximately 86% were seen once. Sequenced sample: PBMCs or T cells enriched from blood (not recorded which). This chain joins TRBV2 and TRBJ2-5; 9 positions match TRBD2. The clonotype was recovered from a woman aged 18-30 years who had recovered from COVID-19. The CDR3: CASSELVLAGPQETQYF. The CDR3 region has the DNA TGTGCCAGCAGTGAACTTGTCCTAGCGGGACCCCAAGAGACCCAGTACTTC.